The 28 T cell receptor beta chains reported below all come from one sample, sequenced in a study of blood T cells in healthy people across ages. Primers used in a second PCR of roughly 7 to 12 cycles were a sample-barcoded 5' primer and a J-beta primer mix. One entry per CDR3 protein results from TCRdb running MiXCR on the 5' RACE reads. The sample carries about 500,000 distinct CDR3 sequences, 20% to 30% recorded once. This same sample was also part of a study on T cells of mothers and their children.

Sequencing was performed on blood. These receptors were taken from a boy aged 10-17 years in good health.

The gene calls are TRBV9 and TRBJ1-3; 10 bases are a match to TRBD1. Trimming took 4 bases from V and 0 from J; bases not matched to a gene: 16. The germline V gene encodes CDR1 SGDLS and CDR2 YYNGEE. The CDR3 loop spans 20 amino acids. CDR3 sequence reads: CASSPTGTGVSWHSGNTIYF. CDR3 DNA sequence: TGTGCCAGCAGCCCAACCGGGACAGGGGTATCGTGGCACTCTGGAAACACCATATATTTT.

In its sample, this clonotype was seen a few times. The rearrangement joins TRBV23-1 to TRBJ2-2, with TRBD1 as a possible D gene (5 bases). TRBV23-1 is marked as an open reading frame, function uncertain. The CDR3 is made up of 15 amino acids. V gave up 0 bases and J gave up 4 bases, with 9 bases separating them. The CDR3 here is CASSQSRVCTGELFF. The DNA for the CDR3 is TGCGCCAGCAGTCAATCCAGGGTGTGCACCGGGGAGCTGTTTTTT.

This clonotype was recorded many times. The J gene is TRBJ2-1, the V gene TRBV9, with D possibly TRBD1 on 5 matching bases. This CDR3 has 14 amino acids. Germline V gene lookup returns CDR1 SGDLS and CDR2 YYNGEE. The V and J ends lost 0 bases and 9 bases respectively, with 13 bases between them. The CDR3 loop reads CASSVGGDSPEQFF. CDR3 in DNA: TGTGCCAGCAGCGTAGGGGGCGACTCTCCTGAGCAGTTCTTC.

A note on this clonotype: Relative to the germline gene, one junction end is altered; a read error may explain this. V is TRBV7-9 and J is TRBJ2-4; D might be TRBD1 or TRBD2, each matching 6 bases. This CDR3 spans 17 amino acids. CDR1 SEHNR and CDR2 FQNEAQ come from the germline V gene (reference sequence). CDR3 in amino acids: CASSLTQGTLAKNIRYF. CDR3 DNA: TGTGCCAGCAGCTTAACCCAGGGGACACTAGCCAAAAACATTCGGTACTTC.

The chain couples TRBV28 to TRBJ2-1, with 8 bases lining up with TRBD2. The CDR3 runs 14 residues. After removal of 6 bases from V and 6 bases from J, the junction contained 7 bases not matched to a gene. Germline V lookup: CDR1 MDHEN, CDR2 SYDVKM. DNA for the CDR3: TGTGCCAGCAGGCCCGGCGGGGGGCGCAATGAGCAGTTCTTC. Protein sequence: CASRPGGGRNEQFF.

There are many counts of this clonotype. The rearrangement joins TRBV29-1 to TRBJ2-7, with D possibly TRBD2 on 7 matching bases. V was shortened by 0 bases and J by 3 bases, with 9 bases between the two germline ends. Germline V lookup: CDR1 SQVTM, CDR2 ANQGSEA. The CDR3 loop spans 13 amino acids. This chain's CDR3 is CSVEEGGLYEQYF. The DNA of the CDR3 is TGCAGCGTTGAAGAGGGGGGGCTCTACGAGCAGTACTTC.

This clonotype turned up a few times. Compared with germline, one end of the junction differs, possibly owing to a read error. The rearrangement links TRBV9 to TRBJ2-5; 9 positions agree with TRBD2. The DNA end lines up better with TRBJ2-1; the J call may be wrong. The CDR3 extends over 14 amino acids. CDR1 and CDR2 from the germline V gene are SGDLS and YYNGEE. The chain's CDR3 is CASGVGLADNEQFF. The CDR3 DNA follows: TGTGCCAGCGGCGTGGGACTAGCAGACAATGAGCAGTTCTTC.

In its sample, this clonotype was seen a few times. The CDR3 is CSVARRNYEQYF. The CDR3 DNA reads TGCAGCGTTGCCCGGAGAAACTACGAGCAGTACTTC. The chain links TRBV29-1 to TRBJ2-7, with unresolved D. The CDR3 loop spans 12 amino acids. Germline V gives CDR1 SQVTM, CDR2 ANQGSEA. V lost 4 bases and J 3 bases, leaving 10 bases between the germline ends.

This clonotype was observed a handful of times. The chain employs TRBV7-8 and TRBJ2-4; D is uncertain. V was trimmed by 2 bases and J by 5 bases, leaving 7 bases between them. Germline CDR1 and CDR2: SGHVS and FQNEAQ. The CDR3 contains 13 residues. The CDR3 nucleotides are TGTGCCAGCAGCTTAATAGGAGAAAACATTCAGTACTTC. As protein: CASSLIGENIQYF. The entire variable domain, with the rest obtained from reference TRBV7-8 and TRBJ2-4, is as follows: GAGVSQSPRYKVAKRGQDVALRCDPISGHVSLFWYQQALGQGPEFLTYFQNEAQLDKSGLPSDRFFAERPEGSVSTLKIQRTQQEDSAVYLCASSLIGENIQYFGAGTRLSVL.

The rearrangement joins TRBV14 to TRBJ2-3; D call uncertain. The CDR3 spans 13 residues. The germline V gene encodes CDR1 SGHDN and CDR2 FVKESK. Trimming pared 1 base from V and 4 bases from J, leaving 6 bases between. Here the CDR3 reads CASSQASADTQYF. As DNA, the CDR3 is TGTGCCAGCAGCCAAGCCTCCGCAGATACGCAGTATTTT.

V usage is TRBV4-1 and J usage is TRBJ2-5, with 13 bases aligning to TRBD2. Per germline, CDR1 MGHRA and CDR2 YSYEKL. Germline trimming cut 0 bases from V and 5 bases from J; bases unmatched to any gene: 9. The CDR3 length is 18 residues. The CDR3 DNA reads as TGCGCCAGCAGCCAAGATCGATGGACTAGCGGGGGAGAGGAGACCCAGTACTTC. This sequence encodes CASSQDRWTSGGEETQYF.

This chain links TRBV20-1 with TRBJ2-3; a weak D match, TRBD1 (5 bases). The V gene's germline CDR1 is DFQATT and CDR2 SNEGSKA (reference sequence). Trimming removed 3 bases from V and 1 base from J, with 8 bases in between. The CDR3 sequence is 13 residues long. CDR3 in DNA: TGCAGTGCTAGGTTGACAGGCACAGATACGCAGTATTTT. It yields the protein CSARLTGTDTQYF.

This clonotype was seen a handful of times. Germline and junction disagree at one end, which may indicate a read error. The chain joins TRBV12-3 or TRBV12-4 to TRBJ2-3; TRBD2 agrees at 9 bases. The CDR3 is 16 residues long. The CDR3 reads CASRIGAGGHTDTQYF. The CDR3 DNA reads as TGTGCCAGCAGAATAGGAGCGGGGGGACACACAGATACACAGTATTTT.

The CDR3 coding sequence is TGCAGTGCGACGGACGGACGGCAATACTATGGCTACACCTTC. Protein: CSATDGRQYYGYTF. The gene calls are TRBV20-1 and TRBJ1-2, with unresolved D. Germline V CDR1 and CDR2: DFQATT, SNEGSKA (reference sequence). The CDR3 length is 14 residues. Between the trimmed V and J ends, which lost 6 bases and 3 bases, there was a span of 17 bases.

The table lists this clonotype with a few counts. This chain joins TRBV11-2 and TRBJ2-7; TRBD2 might be the D (6 bases). With 5 bases removed from V and 7 bases from J, the gap between germline ends came to 12 bases. Per germline, CDR1 SGHAT and CDR2 FQNNGV. The CDR3 contains 12 residues. The CDR3 DNA reads as TGTGCCAGCAGCCCTGGAGCGGGTGAGCAGTACTTC. Protein sequence: CASSPGAGEQYF. Drawing the rest from reference TRBV11-2 and TRBJ2-7, the complete variable domain is EAGVAQSPRYKIIEKRQSVAFWCNPISGHATLYWYQQILGQGPKLLIQFQNNGVVDDSQLPKDRFSAERLKGVDSTLKIQPAKLEDSAVYLCASSPGAGEQYFGPGTRLTVT.

V and J are TRBV7-6 and TRBJ2-5, with D unresolved. In germline, CDR1 is SGHVS, CDR2 FNYEAQ. V shed 2 bases and J shed 4 bases, with 14 bases lying between them. The CDR3 length is 15 residues. CDR3 sequence: CASSLSRAKGETQYF. CDR3 bases: TGTGCCAGCAGCTTATCCAGAGCCAAGGGAGAGACCCAGTACTTC.

The sample holds a few counts of this clonotype. V usage is TRBV20-1 and J usage is TRBJ2-5; tentative D call: TRBD2 (6 bases). Germline CDR1 reads DFQATT; CDR2 reads SNEGSKA (reference sequence). The CDR3 is 11 residues long. V was shortened by 8 bases and J by 0 bases, with 7 bases between the two germline ends. The chain's CDR3 is CSRDYQETQYF. DNA for the CDR3: TGCAGTAGGGACTACCAAGAGACCCAGTACTTC.

This clonotype was picked up a small number of times. The rearrangement links TRBV7-9 to TRBJ2-5; D gene uncertain. The DNA end lines up better with TRBJ2-7; the J call may be wrong. The CDR3 extends over 15 amino acids. CDR1 SEHNR and CDR2 FQNEAQ come from the germline V gene (reference sequence). CDR3: CASSSAQGPFNEQYF. CDR3 bases: TGTGCCAGCAGCTCCGCCCAAGGTCCTTTCAACGAGCAGTACTTC.

This clonotype was seen only a few times. Because the CDR3 is missing its conserved closing phenylalanine or tryptophan, this is likely a read error. The CDR3 reads CSVGGGYEQYS. Written as DNA, the CDR3 is TGCAGCGTTGGTGGGGGCTACGAGCAGTACTCC. This chain connects TRBV29-1 to TRBJ2-7, with D tentatively TRBD1 or TRBD2 (5 bases each). V lost 4 bases, J lost 3 bases, and 7 bases lay in between. This CDR3 comprises 11 residues. Per germline, CDR1 SQVTM and CDR2 ANQGSEA.

V is TRBV7-3 and J is TRBJ2-3; D might be TRBD1 (5 bases). Between the trimmed V and J ends, which lost 0 bases and 0 bases, there was a span of 16 bases. Germline V gene lookup returns CDR1 SGHTA and CDR2 FQGTGA. The CDR3 has 18 amino acids. CDR3 protein: CASSLTRSQGSSTDTQYF. CDR3 coding DNA: TGTGCCAGCAGCTTAACGAGGTCCCAGGGAAGTAGCACAGATACGCAGTATTTT.

The chain recombines TRBV10-3 with TRBJ2-1; D possibly corresponds to TRBD2 (6 bases). The length of the CDR3 is 11 residues. Germline lookup yields CDR1 ENHRY and CDR2 SYGVKD. V lost 11 bases and J 7 bases, leaving 12 bases between the germline ends. DNA for the CDR3: TGTGCCTCGGGACTGATGAATGAGCAGTTCTTC. The encoded protein is CASGLMNEQFF.

The V call is TRBV28, the J call TRBJ2-1; TRBD2 aligns across 9 bases. Trimming cost V 5 bases and J 6 bases; bases outside gene matches: 14. This CDR3 has 17 residues. Germline CDR1 is MDHEN and CDR2 is SYDVKM. CDR3 coding DNA: TGTGCCAGCAGTCGACTAGCCGGGACTAGCACCCCCAATGAGCAGTTCTTC. Translation: CASSRLAGTSTPNEQFF. Combining the CDR3 with reference TRBV28 and TRBJ2-1 gives the whole variable domain DVKVTQSSRYLVKRTGEKVFLECVQDMDHENMFWYRQDPGLGLRLIYFSYDVKMKEKGDIPEGYSVSREKKERFSLILESASTNQTSMYLCASSRLAGTSTPNEQFFGPGTRLTVL.

The rearrangement uses TRBV4-1 and TRBJ2-7, with TRBD2 identical over 11 bases. J gave up 5 bases and V 2 bases, and 5 bases lay outside the gene matches. Germline CDR1 reads MGHRA; CDR2 reads YSYEKL. The CDR3 extends over 15 amino acids. CDR3 sequence (DNA): TGCGCCAGCAGCCAAACCACTAGCGGGAGTAACGAGCAGTACTTC. Translating gives CASSQTTSGSNEQYF.

The chain couples TRBV5-6 to TRBJ2-2, with 7 nucleotides matching TRBD2. The CDR3 is 16 residues long. The junction had 9 bases not matched to a gene; V was cut back by 3 bases and J by 4 bases. Germline lookup yields CDR1 SGHDT and CDR2 YYEEEE. The chain's CDR3 is CASSSWTSLTTGELFF. CDR3 coding DNA: TGTGCCAGCAGCTCATGGACTAGTCTGACCACCGGGGAGCTGTTTTTT.

About this clonotype: The germline gene is not matched at one end of the junction; a read error may be the cause. CDR3 amino acids: CASRPNWEAGELLF. The CDR3 nucleotides read TGCGCCAGCAGGCCCAACTGGGAGGCCGGGGAGCTGCTTTTT. This chain links TRBV4-3 with TRBJ2-2; perhaps TRBD2 as D (6 bases). The CDR3 spans 14 residues. CDR1 and CDR2 (germline): LGHNA, YSLEER.

The rearrangement uses TRBV28 and TRBJ2-1; 8 positions agree with TRBD2. This CDR3 is 17 amino acids long. Looked up from germline, CDR1 is MDHEN and CDR2 is SYDVKM. J lost 0 bases, V lost 3 bases, and 7 bases had no gene match. CDR3 in DNA: TGTGCCAGCAGTTTTGGCCTAGCGGGCTTCTCCTACAATGAGCAGTTCTTC. As protein: CASSFGLAGFSYNEQFF.

This clonotype has more than one count but fewer than ten. V usage is TRBV29-1 and J usage is TRBJ2-1, with 9 bases matching TRBD2. The CDR3 extends over 15 amino acids. Looked up from germline, CDR1 is SQVTM and CDR2 is ANQGSEA. V was clipped by 5 bases and J by 3 bases; unmatched bases: 8. The CDR3 here is CSVRPSGTRYNEQFF. CDR3 bases: TGCAGCGTTCGACCTAGCGGGACCCGCTACAATGAGCAGTTCTTC.

The CDR3 DNA reads TGTGCCAGCAGCACCTTAAGCAGGGGAACCTACGAGCAGTACTTC. Its protein is CASSTLSRGTYEQYF. V gene TRBV28 combines with J gene TRBJ2-7, with TRBD1 as a possible D gene (6 bases). Looked up from germline, CDR1 is MDHEN and CDR2 is SYDVKM. This CDR3 comprises 15 residues. The V end lost 6 bases, the J end lost 2 bases, and 17 bases lay between the germline ends.